This record concerns one T cell receptor beta chain sequence. Its antigen is unidentified. The sample originates from a study of vaccination effects on CD4 cells after COVID-19. Study-wide results and caveats: Among infection- and vaccine-induced clones, marked clonal contraction occurred late after vaccination. Healthy vaccine recipients' vaccine-induced clones were almost all SARS-CoV-2 mono-reactive.

Clones were sequenced by immunoSEQ multiplex PCR, and TCRdb holds only the in-frame ones, with some missing. The sample lists 74,000 or so clones, roughly 80% occurring once. ViraFEST used viral peptide pools to expand antigen-specific CD4+ T cells before sequencing. Culturing for more than 9 days preceded CD4+ T cell isolation. Nobody among the vaccine recipients had prior SARS-CoV-2 infection (nucleocapsid antibodies were negative). PBMC cultures contained about 1.9 million cells per well, 7.5 to 10 IU/ml IL-2 and approximately 9.9 ug/ml peptides. A half-volume exchange with IL-2 medium occurred on days 3 and 7. The sequence derives from a human donor who received a COVID-19 vaccine. Sequencing was performed on CD4+ T cells from PBMCs cultured with SARS-CoV-2 spike peptides, taken before COVID-19 vaccination.

CDR3 sequence (DNA): TGTGCCATCAGTACAGGAACTAACTATGGCTACACCTTC. It encodes CAISTGTNYGYTF. The chain links TRBV10-3 to TRBJ1-2; a possible D gene is TRBD1 (5 bases). Germline V lookup: CDR1 ENHRY, CDR2 SYGVKD. There are 13 residues in the CDR3. Trimming took off 5 bases at V and 0 bases at J, with 7 bases between the two ends.